Given below is one T cell receptor beta chain in context. Its antigen is not identified. Deletions cut 5 bases from V and 4 bases from J, with 18 bases between. The V gene's germline CDR1 is SEHNR and CDR2 FQNEAQ (reference sequence). There are 16 residues in the CDR3. This sample stems from a study of early stage breast cancer tumors. Regarding the study as a whole: Comparing each tissue with blood distinguished tumor from normal in 14 of 16 patients.

The assay was immunoSEQ multiplex PCR, and TCRdb's table has in-frame clones only and misses some. Of about 10,000 clones in the sample, around 81% were seen once. The sequenced material came from normal breast tissue next to the tumor. The chain couples TRBV7-9 to TRBJ1-5; D possibly corresponds to TRBD1 (6 bases). The sequence came from a person in their forties with breast cancer. The chain's CDR3 is CASSLYTGTRNQPQHF. The CDR3 nucleotides are TGTGCCAGCAGCCTATATACCGGGACACGGAATCAGCCCCAGCATTTT.